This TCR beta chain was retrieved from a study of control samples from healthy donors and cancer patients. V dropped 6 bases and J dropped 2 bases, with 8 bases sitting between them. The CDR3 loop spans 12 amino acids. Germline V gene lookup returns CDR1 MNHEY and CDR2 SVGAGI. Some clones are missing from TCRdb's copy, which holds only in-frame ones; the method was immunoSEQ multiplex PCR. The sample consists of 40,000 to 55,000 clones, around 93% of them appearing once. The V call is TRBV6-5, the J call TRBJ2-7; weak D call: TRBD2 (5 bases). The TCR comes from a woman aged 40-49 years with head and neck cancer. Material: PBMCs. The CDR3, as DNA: TGTGCCAGCAGCCGGACTCCCTACGAGCAGTACTTC. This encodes CASSRTPYEQYF.